These 23 T cell receptor beta chains came from one sample sequenced in a study of early T cells in non-severe SARS-CoV-2 infection. Using its own MiXCR run on the 5' RACE reads, TCRdb lists one record per CDR3 protein. The profile shows approximately 70,000 distinct CDR3 sequences, over 10% of them singletons. This specimen was whole blood, taken at baseline. The receptors shown here come from an adult who was a healthcare worker with PCR-confirmed SARS-CoV-2 infection or an uninfected control (not recorded which).

This clonotype was detected a few times. The rearrangement joins TRBV28 to TRBJ2-2, with 9 bases identical to TRBD1. The V segment lost 6 bases and the J segment 4 bases; nucleotides outside the gene matches: 12. This CDR3 is 17 amino acids long. Germline V lookup: CDR1 MDHEN, CDR2 SYDVKM. For the CDR3, the DNA is TGTGCCAGCAGCCCTTACGGACAGGGGAGGGGCACCGGGGAGCTGTTTTTT. Its translation: CASSPYGQGRGTGELFF. The full variable domain, with the rest looked up from reference TRBV28 and TRBJ2-2, is DVKVTQSSRYLVKRTGEKVFLECVQDMDHENMFWYRQDPGLGLRLIYFSYDVKMKEKGDIPEGYSVSREKKERFSLILESASTNQTSMYLCASSPYGQGRGTGELFFGEGSRLTVL.

This clonotype showed up many times. The chain employs TRBV5-1 and TRBJ2-3; 10 bases align to TRBD2. The CDR3 is 18 amino acids. Trimming at V came to 1 base and at J to 2 bases, leaving 10 bases not matched to a gene. Germline CDR1 SGHRS, CDR2 YFSETQ. CDR3 loop: CASSLFSPGLAVTDTQYF. The CDR3 DNA reads TGCGCCAGCAGCTTGTTCTCCCCCGGACTAGCGGTCACAGATACGCAGTATTTT. Combining the CDR3 with reference TRBV5-1 and TRBJ2-3 gives the whole variable domain KAGVTQTPRYLIKTRGQQVTLSCSPISGHRSVSWYQQTPGQGLQFLFEYFSETQRNKGNFPGRFSGRQFSNSRSEMNVSTLELGDSALYLCASSLFSPGLAVTDTQYFGPGTRLTVL.

The V gene is TRBV6-5, the J gene TRBJ1-1; D uncertain. Deletions cut 2 bases from V and 1 base from J, with 8 bases between. CDR3 length equals 14 residues. Germline lookup yields CDR1 MNHEY and CDR2 SVGAGI. The CDR3 DNA sequence: TGTGCCAGCAGTTACACAGCGACGAACACTGAAGCTTTCTTT. Protein sequence: CASSYTATNTEAFF.

This clonotype occurred many times. The rearrangement joins TRBV7-8 to TRBJ2-1; D is unclear. From germline, CDR1 is SGHVS and CDR2 FQNEAQ. V gave up 7 bases and J gave up 1 base, with 14 bases separating them. The length of the CDR3 is 15 residues. CDR3 bases: TGTGCCAGCACCAAGTTTGTTGTATCCTACAATGAGCAGTTCTTC. Its protein product is CASTKFVVSYNEQFF.

This clonotype came up a few times. An end of the junction does not agree with germline; a read error may underlie this. The rearrangement links TRBV28 to TRBJ1-4; D unclear. The CDR3 has 11 amino acids. Germline V gives CDR1 MDHEN, CDR2 SYDVKM. The CDR3 protein is CASSFRGLPSF. CDR3 coding DNA: TGTGCCAGCAGTTTTCGCGGACTCCCTTCGTTT.

The sample holds one count of this clonotype. The J gene is TRBJ2-1, the V gene TRBV29-1; a weak D match, TRBD1 (5 bases). CDR3 size: 14 residues. Deletions cut 4 bases from V and 2 bases from J, with 12 bases between. CDR1 and CDR2 from the germline V gene are SQVTM and ANQGSEA. The CDR3 sequence: CSVVLAGTYNEQFF. The CDR3 DNA follows: TGCAGCGTTGTTTTGGCAGGGACCTACAATGAGCAGTTCTTC.

This clonotype was seen many times. The rearrangement joins TRBV3-1 to TRBJ2-7; no firm D call. The CDR3 sequence is 11 residues long. Germline assignment: CDR1 LGHDT and CDR2 YNNKEL (reference sequence). Trimming pared 3 bases from V and 2 bases from J, leaving 2 bases between. Here the CDR3 DNA reads TGTGCCAGCAGCCACACCTACGAGCAGTACTTC. It is translated as CASSHTYEQYF.

The chain joins TRBV29-1 to TRBJ2-7; D may be TRBD2 (7 bases). CDR3 length: 15 amino acids. Germline V CDR1 and CDR2: SQVTM, ANQGSEA. The V end lost 0 bases, the J end lost 2 bases, and 14 bases lay between the germline ends. CDR3 bases: TGCAGCGTTGAAGACCCTGCGGGGGCCCCCTACGAGCAGTACTTC. This codes for CSVEDPAGAPYEQYF.

The chain carries TRBV3-1 and TRBJ2-1; 11 positions agree with TRBD2. Per the germline V gene, CDR1 is LGHDT and CDR2 is YNNKEL (reference sequence). The CDR3 is made up of 16 amino acids. Trimming cost V 1 base and J 6 bases; bases outside gene matches: 5. CDR3 protein: CASSQVGGTSGNEQFF. CDR3 coding DNA: TGTGCCAGCAGCCAAGTTGGTGGGACTAGCGGCAATGAGCAGTTCTTC.

The chain has TRBV6-5 and TRBJ2-7; D is possibly TRBD1 or TRBD2 (6 bases each). Trimming pared 7 bases from V and 2 bases from J, leaving 15 bases between. Germline values: CDR1 MNHEY, CDR2 SVGAGI. CDR3 length: 14 amino acids. As DNA, the CDR3 is TGTGCCAGCATGGGCCGTAGGGGGGCCTACGAGCAGTACTTC. Its protein is CASMGRRGAYEQYF.

Here the CDR3 reads CASISFDEQYF. DNA of the CDR3: TGTGCCAGCATTTCCTTTGACGAGCAGTACTTC. The chain is built from TRBV6-1 and TRBJ2-7; unclear D gene. Trimming stripped 7 bases from V and 5 bases from J, with 9 bases between. Germline V gene lookup returns CDR1 MNHNS and CDR2 SASEGT. The CDR3 is 11 residues long.

This chain uses TRBV7-9 with TRBJ1-1; D call uncertain. The V end lost 1 base, the J end lost 3 bases, and 9 bases lay between the germline ends. The CDR3 runs 14 residues. From germline, CDR1 is SEHNR and CDR2 FQNEAQ (reference sequence). The CDR3 here is CASSLGSAYTEAFF. The DNA of the CDR3 is TGTGCCAGCAGCTTAGGCAGCGCCTACACTGAAGCTTTCTTT.

This clonotype was recorded at least ten times. The rearrangement uses TRBV6-4 and TRBJ2-6; 8 bases fit TRBD1. Germline lookup yields CDR1 MRHNA and CDR2 SNTAGT. This CDR3 spans 16 amino acids. V gave up 4 bases and J gave up 0 bases; unmatched junction bases: 2. CDR3 DNA sequence: TGTGCCAGCAGTGGACAGGGGAGCTCTGGGGCCAACGTCCTGACTTTC. This translates into CASSGQGSSGANVLTF.

This clonotype was observed a handful of times. The V gene is TRBV20-1, the J gene TRBJ1-2; 8 positions agree with TRBD1. CDR1 and CDR2 (germline): DFQATT, SNEGSKA (reference sequence). V lost 5 bases, J lost 4 bases, and 18 bases stayed unmatched. CDR3 length: 17 residues. For the CDR3, the DNA is TGCAGTGCTCCATCTCCCGTGGGGGGACAGGAGTTCTATGGCTACACCTTC. It encodes CSAPSPVGGQEFYGYTF.

This clonotype was observed many times. The chain recombines TRBV7-2 with TRBJ1-5; D uncertain. CDR1 is SGHTA, CDR2 FQGNSA, per germline. Trimming removed 2 bases from V and 4 bases from J, with 6 bases in between. The CDR3 runs to 13 residues. DNA of the CDR3: TGTGCCAGCAGCTTACGGCAGAATCAGCCCCAGCATTTT. It translates to CASSLRQNQPQHF. Supplemented by reference TRBV7-2 and TRBJ1-5, the full variable domain reads GAGVSQSPSNKVTEKGKDVELRCDPISGHTALYWYRQSLGQGLEFLIYFQGNSAPDKSGLPSDRFSAERTGGSVSTLTIQRTQQEDSAVYLCASSLRQNQPQHFGDGTRLSIL.

The CDR3 DNA reads as TGTGCCAGCCATGACCACTACGAGCAGTACTTC. This codes for CASHDHYEQYF. This sequence joins TRBV28 and TRBJ2-7; D is unclear. Trimming left V 8 bases short and J 3 bases short, with 8 bases between. CDR3 size: 11 residues. Germline V gives CDR1 MDHEN, CDR2 SYDVKM.

The J gene is TRBJ2-2, the V gene TRBV6-5; TRBD1 agrees at 8 bases. The germline V gene has CDR1 MNHEY and CDR2 SVGAGI. The junction had 3 bases not matched to a gene; V was cut back by 6 bases and J by 6 bases. The CDR3 consists of 13 residues. The CDR3 reads CASRTGEAGELFF. CDR3 DNA: TGTGCCAGCAGGACAGGGGAGGCCGGGGAGCTGTTTTTT.

This clonotype was detected only a few times. The rearrangement joins TRBV2 to TRBJ1-1, with D possibly TRBD1 on 5 matching bases. The CDR3 has 15 residues. The germline gives CDR1 SNHLY, CDR2 FYNNEI. V was trimmed by 4 bases and J by 3 bases, leaving 15 bases between them. The DNA for the CDR3 is TGTGCCAGCAGTGGCCAGGGCTTCGGGTACACTGAAGCTTTCTTT. Translating it yields CASSGQGFGYTEAFF.

The V call is TRBV3-1, the J call TRBJ2-7; possibly TRBD2 for D (6 bases). Germline CDR1 is LGHDT and CDR2 is YNNKEL (reference sequence). The CDR3 is made up of 15 amino acids. V shed 0 bases and J shed 3 bases, with 12 bases lying between them. CDR3 nucleotides: TGTGCCAGCAGCCAAGACCATTCGGGACTCTACGAGCAGTACTTC. It yields the protein CASSQDHSGLYEQYF.

The chain carries TRBV11-2 and TRBJ2-1; D is perhaps TRBD2 (7 bases). V lost 3 bases to trimming and J lost 4 bases, with 19 bases between them. The CDR3 runs to 17 residues. Germline CDR1 is SGHAT and CDR2 is FQNNGV. CDR3 loop: CASSFPSGGREYNEQFF. DNA of the CDR3: TGTGCCAGCAGCTTCCCGTCCGGGGGGCGGGAATACAATGAGCAGTTCTTC.

On this clonotype: Possible read error: a much larger clone is one base away. The J gene is TRBJ2-7, the V gene TRBV11-2; D gene unclear. Looked up from germline, CDR1 is SGHAT and CDR2 is FQNNGV. This CDR3 spans 12 amino acids. V lost 5 bases and J 0 bases, leaving 5 bases between the germline ends. This chain's CDR3 is CASSHSSYEQYF. In DNA form, the CDR3 reads TGTGCCAGCAGCCATAGCTCCTACGAGCAGTACTTC.

This clonotype occurred many times. V and J are TRBV20-1 and TRBJ2-7; D is unclear. Trimming shortened V by 4 bases and J by 5 bases, and 12 bases separated the two germline ends. The CDR3 runs 12 residues. Per germline, CDR1 DFQATT and CDR2 SNEGSKA (reference sequence). The CDR3 here is CSATGRINEQYF. DNA of the CDR3: TGCAGTGCTACGGGCCGGATAAACGAGCAGTACTTC.

The chain recombines TRBV6-6 with TRBJ1-2; 8 bases map to TRBD1. Germline lookup yields CDR1 MNHNY and CDR2 SVGAGI (reference sequence). The V segment lost 4 bases and the J segment 4 bases; nucleotides outside the gene matches: 5. This CDR3 contains 14 residues. DNA of the CDR3: TGTGCCAGCAGTTCAGGGGGCGCCAGCTATGGCTACACCTTC. Protein sequence: CASSSGGASYGYTF.